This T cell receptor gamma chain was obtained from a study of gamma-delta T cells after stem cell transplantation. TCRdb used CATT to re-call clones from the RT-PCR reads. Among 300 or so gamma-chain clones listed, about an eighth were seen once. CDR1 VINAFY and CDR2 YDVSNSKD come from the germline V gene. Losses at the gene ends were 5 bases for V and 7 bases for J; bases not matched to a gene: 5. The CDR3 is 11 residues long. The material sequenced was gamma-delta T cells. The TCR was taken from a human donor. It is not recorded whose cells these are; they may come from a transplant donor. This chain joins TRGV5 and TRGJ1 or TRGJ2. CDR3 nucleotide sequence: TGTGCCACCTGGGTTGGCTATAAGAAACTCTTT. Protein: CATWVGYKKLF.